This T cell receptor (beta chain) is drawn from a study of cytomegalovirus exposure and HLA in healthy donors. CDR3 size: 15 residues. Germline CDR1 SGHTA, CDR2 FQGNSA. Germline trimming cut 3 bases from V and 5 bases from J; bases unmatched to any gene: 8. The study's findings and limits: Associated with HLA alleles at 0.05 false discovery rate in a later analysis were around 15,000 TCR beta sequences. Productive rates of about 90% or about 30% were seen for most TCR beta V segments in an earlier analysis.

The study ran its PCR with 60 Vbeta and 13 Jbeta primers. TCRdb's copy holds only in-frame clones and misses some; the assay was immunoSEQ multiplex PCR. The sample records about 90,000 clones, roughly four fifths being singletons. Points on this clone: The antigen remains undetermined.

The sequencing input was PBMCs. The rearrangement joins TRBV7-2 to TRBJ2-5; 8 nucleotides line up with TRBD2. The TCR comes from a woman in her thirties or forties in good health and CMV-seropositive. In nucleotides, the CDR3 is TGTGCCAGCAGCTTTGGAGCGGGAGAAGGGGAGACCCAGTACTTC. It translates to CASSFGAGEGETQYF.